This T cell receptor beta chain was profiled in a study of chemoradiotherapy in HPV16-positive cancers. At the level of the study: Candidate HPV-specific T-cell clones and common TCR motifs came from functional assays in a couple of HPV16-positive patients. Overall study results and limits: Non-HPV-specific T cells did not expand in tumors during treatment, whereas candidate HPV-specific clones and E7-related motifs did. HPV-specific T cells were functionally defined from only two HPV16-positive patients.

Over chemoradiotherapy, repertoires were sampled more than once. For this clone: What it binds is unknown.

Sequencing used immunoSEQ multiplex PCR; TCRdb keeps in-frame clones, though not all of them. The sample shows about 35,000 clones, around 92% of them seen only once. The CDR3 runs to 17 residues. CDR1 and CDR2 (germline): LNHDA, SQIVND (reference sequence). After removal of 6 bases from V and 6 bases from J, the junction contained 14 bases not matched to a gene. The sequence came from a human donor with HPV-associated anogenital cancer. The sequencing here drew on blood, taken from a patient who underwent chemoradiotherapy. The chain employs TRBV19 and TRBJ1-5, with TRBD1 matching over 10 bases. The CDR3 spells CASSLGTDRGMVQPQHF. The DNA for the CDR3 is TGTGCCAGTAGCTTAGGGACGGACAGGGGGATGGTTCAGCCCCAGCATTTT.